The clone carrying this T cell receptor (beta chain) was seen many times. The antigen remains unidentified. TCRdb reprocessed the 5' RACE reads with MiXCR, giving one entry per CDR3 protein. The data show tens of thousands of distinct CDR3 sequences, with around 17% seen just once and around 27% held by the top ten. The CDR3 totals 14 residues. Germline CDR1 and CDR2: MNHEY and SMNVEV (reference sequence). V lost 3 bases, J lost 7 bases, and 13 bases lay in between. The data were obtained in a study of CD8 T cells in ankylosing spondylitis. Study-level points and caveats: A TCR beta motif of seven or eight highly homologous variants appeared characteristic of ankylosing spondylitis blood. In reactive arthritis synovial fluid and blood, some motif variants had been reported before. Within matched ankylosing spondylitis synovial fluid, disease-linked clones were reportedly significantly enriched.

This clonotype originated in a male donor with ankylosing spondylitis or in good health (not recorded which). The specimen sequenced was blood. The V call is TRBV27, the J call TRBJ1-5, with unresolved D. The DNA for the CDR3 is TGTGCCAGCAGTTTTCAAGGCTTCGGGCAGCCCCAGCATTTT. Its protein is CASSFQGFGQPQHF.